This is a list of T cell receptor beta chains from one sample in a study of response to subunit inactivated influenza vaccine. TCRdb recomputed calls from the RT-PCR reads with MiXCR, one row per CDR3 protein. The repertoire holds around 520,000 distinct CDR3 sequences, with around 11% as singletons. Source: PBMCs from blood, taken on the day of vaccination. The receptors shown here come from a man aged 45-60 years who received an inactivated influenza vaccine. Both conserved end residues are part of each CDR3. Fields, in order: clone size, J gene, V gene, D gene, CDR3 length, CDR3 protein, CDR3 DNA. A D gene is named only where the DNA matches it firmly. The size of a clone is reported for some rows only, either as once, few or many, or as a class for expanded clones.

abundance: many
j_gene: TRBJ1-5
v_gene: TRBV12-3/TRBV12-4
d_gene: -
len: 13
CDR3aa: CASRGGEYQPQHF
CDR3nt: TGTGCCAGCAGGGGGGGCGAATATCAGCCCCAGCATTTT

abundance: -
j_gene: TRBJ2-7
v_gene: TRBV21-1
d_gene: -
len: 17
CDR3aa: CASSSRSPDRDSYEQYF
CDR3nt: TGTGCCAGCAGCTCAAGGTCCCCGGACAGGGATTCCTACGAGCAGTACTTC

abundance: -
j_gene: TRBJ2-7
v_gene: TRBV12-3/TRBV12-4
d_gene: TRBD1
len: 14
CDR3aa: CASSQRQGSREQYF
CDR3nt: TGTGCCAGCAGTCAGAGACAGGGCTCCCGCGAGCAGTACTTC

abundance: -
j_gene: TRBJ2-1
v_gene: TRBV4-2
d_gene: TRBD1
len: 15
CDR3aa: CASSQPQGVHNEQFF
CDR3nt: TGTGCCAGCAGCCAACCTCAGGGGGTACACAATGAGCAGTTCTTC

abundance: few
j_gene: TRBJ2-3
v_gene: TRBV7-2
d_gene: TRBD1
len: 15
CDR3aa: CASSFGQGHRNTQYF
CDR3nt: TGTGCCAGCAGCTTTGGACAGGGGCATAGGAATACGCAGTATTTT

abundance: -
j_gene: TRBJ2-3
v_gene: TRBV29-1
d_gene: -
len: 12
CDR3aa: CSVVKSTDTQYF
CDR3nt: TGCAGCGTCGTAAAGAGCACAGATACGCAGTATTTT

abundance: -
j_gene: TRBJ2-3
v_gene: TRBV30
d_gene: -
len: 16
CDR3aa: CAWSSPLQWYADTQYF
CDR3nt: TGTGCCTGGAGTTCCCCTCTACAATGGTACGCAGATACGCAGTATTTT

abundance: -
j_gene: TRBJ1-2
v_gene: TRBV10-3
d_gene: TRBD1
len: 15
CDR3aa: CAISETSGGGYGYTF
CDR3nt: TGTGCCATCAGTGAGACCTCAGGGGGTGGCTATGGCTACACCTTC

abundance: few
j_gene: TRBJ2-2
v_gene: TRBV28
d_gene: -
len: 17
CDR3aa: CASTWARLFSATGELFF
CDR3nt: TGTGCCAGCACTTGGGCCCGCCTTTTTTCGGCCACCGGGGAGCTGTTTTTT

abundance: many
j_gene: TRBJ1-5
v_gene: TRBV7-8
d_gene: TRBD1
len: 16
CDR3aa: CASSRRRDRVRQPQHF
CDR3nt: TGTGCCAGCAGCCGCAGACGGGACAGGGTGCGACAGCCCCAGCATTTT

abundance: -
j_gene: TRBJ2-1
v_gene: TRBV5-6
d_gene: -
len: 14
CDR3aa: CASSLPSVYNEQFF
CDR3nt: TGTGCCAGCAGCTTGCCTAGCGTCTACAATGAGCAGTTCTTC

abundance: -
j_gene: TRBJ2-1
v_gene: TRBV9
d_gene: TRBD1
len: 16
CDR3aa: CASSVEGQGAYNEQFF
CDR3nt: TGTGCCAGCAGCGTAGAGGGACAGGGGGCTTACAATGAGCAGTTCTTC

abundance: few
j_gene: TRBJ2-4
v_gene: TRBV6-2/TRBV6-3
d_gene: -
len: 14
CDR3aa: CASTPLNGPNIQYF
CDR3nt: TGTGCCAGCACCCCTCTTAACGGACCGAACATTCAGTACTTC

abundance: many
j_gene: TRBJ1-5
v_gene: TRBV5-1
d_gene: TRBD1
len: 14
CDR3aa: CASSLGDRNQPQHF
CDR3nt: TGCGCCAGCAGCTTGGGGGACAGGAATCAGCCCCAGCATTTT

abundance: -
j_gene: TRBJ2-2
v_gene: TRBV6-1
d_gene: -
len: 14
CDR3aa: CASRDNANTGELFF
CDR3nt: TGTGCCAGCAGGGATAACGCGAACACCGGGGAGCTGTTTTTT

abundance: -
j_gene: TRBJ1-1
v_gene: TRBV27
d_gene: -
len: 14
CDR3aa: CASAGRGMNTEAFF
CDR3nt: TGTGCCAGCGCCGGACGGGGAATGAACACTGAAGCTTTCTTT

abundance: many
j_gene: TRBJ1-1
v_gene: TRBV5-1
d_gene: TRBD1
len: 15
CDR3aa: CASSLAPGGGTEAFF
CDR3nt: TGCGCCAGCAGCTTGGCCCCAGGGGGGGGGACTGAAGCTTTCTTT

abundance: -
j_gene: TRBJ2-5
v_gene: TRBV6-2/TRBV6-3
d_gene: -
len: 15
CDR3aa: CASSYSPGNQETQYF
CDR3nt: TGTGCCAGCAGTTACTCTCCCGGGAACCAAGAGACCCAGTACTTC

abundance: few
j_gene: TRBJ2-7
v_gene: TRBV20-1
d_gene: TRBD2
len: 14
CDR3aa: CSARSLAGVYEQYF
CDR3nt: TGCAGTGCCAGGAGTCTAGCGGGAGTTTACGAGCAGTACTTC

abundance: few
j_gene: TRBJ2-3
v_gene: TRBV2
d_gene: TRBD1
len: 15
CDR3aa: CASIGQGKITDTQYF
CDR3nt: TGTGCCAGCATTGGACAGGGGAAAATTACAGATACGCAGTATTTT

abundance: few
j_gene: TRBJ2-4
v_gene: TRBV20-1
d_gene: TRBD2
len: 18
CDR3aa: CSARDKRTSGLAKNIQYF
CDR3nt: TGCAGTGCTAGAGACAAGCGGACTAGCGGGCTAGCCAAAAACATTCAGTACTTC

abundance: -
j_gene: TRBJ2-3
v_gene: TRBV7-6
d_gene: -
len: 14
CDR3aa: CASSLAPDTDTQYF
CDR3nt: TGTGCCAGCAGCTTAGCGCCTGACACAGATACGCAGTATTTT

abundance: -
j_gene: TRBJ1-4
v_gene: TRBV7-9
d_gene: -
len: 13
CDR3aa: CASSLGQPKELFF
CDR3nt: TGTGCCAGCAGCTTAGGACAGCCGAAGGAACTGTTTTTT

abundance: -
j_gene: TRBJ2-5
v_gene: TRBV20-1
d_gene: -
len: 13
CDR3aa: CSAASNPQETQYF
CDR3nt: TGCAGTGCTGCGAGTAACCCCCAAGAGACCCAGTACTTC

abundance: few
j_gene: TRBJ2-3
v_gene: TRBV12-3/TRBV12-4
d_gene: -
len: 13
CDR3aa: CASSFVAPDTQYF
CDR3nt: TGTGCCAGCAGTTTCGTAGCACCAGATACGCAGTATTTT

abundance: few
j_gene: TRBJ2-7
v_gene: TRBV7-2
d_gene: -
len: 15
CDR3aa: CASSLLARIDYEQYF
CDR3nt: TGTGCCAGCAGTCTCCTAGCGCGCATCGACTACGAGCAGTACTTC

abundance: many
j_gene: TRBJ2-3
v_gene: TRBV2
d_gene: TRBD2
len: 14
CDR3aa: CASSDSGGTDTQYF
CDR3nt: TGTGCCAGCAGTGATAGCGGGGGCACAGATACGCAGTATTTT

abundance: few
j_gene: TRBJ2-3
v_gene: TRBV12-3/TRBV12-4
d_gene: TRBD2
len: 12
CDR3aa: CASSPLSGIQYF
CDR3nt: TGTGCCAGCAGTCCCCTTAGCGGGATTCAGTATTTT

abundance: -
j_gene: TRBJ2-2
v_gene: TRBV12-3/TRBV12-4
d_gene: -
len: 14
CDR3aa: CASSNGAYTGELFF
CDR3nt: TGTGCCAGCAGCAACGGGGCATACACCGGGGAGCTGTTTTTT

abundance: few
j_gene: TRBJ2-5
v_gene: TRBV20-1
d_gene: -
len: 15
CDR3aa: CSASRRGTTGETQYF
CDR3nt: TGCAGTGCTAGTAGACGGGGGACAACCGGGGAGACCCAGTACTTC

abundance: -
j_gene: TRBJ2-1
v_gene: TRBV10-3
d_gene: TRBD2
len: 14
CDR3aa: CAIKLAVSYNEQFF
CDR3nt: TGTGCCATCAAACTAGCGGTTTCCTACAATGAGCAGTTCTTC

abundance: many
j_gene: TRBJ2-1
v_gene: TRBV6-2/TRBV6-3
d_gene: TRBD2
len: 14
CDR3aa: CASIPGLAGNEQFF
CDR3nt: TGTGCCAGTATACCGGGACTAGCGGGCAATGAGCAGTTCTTC

abundance: -
j_gene: TRBJ2-1
v_gene: TRBV13
d_gene: -
len: 15
CDR3aa: CASSISYTRYNEQFF
CDR3nt: TGTGCCAGCAGCATAAGCTACACGCGCTACAATGAGCAGTTCTTC

abundance: -
j_gene: TRBJ2-7
v_gene: TRBV5-4
d_gene: -
len: 12
CDR3aa: CASSIDIYEQYF
CDR3nt: TGTGCCAGCAGCATAGACATCTACGAGCAGTACTTC

abundance: few
j_gene: TRBJ1-2
v_gene: TRBV10-3
d_gene: TRBD1
len: 13
CDR3aa: CAISPGTGYGYTF
CDR3nt: TGTGCCATCAGTCCCGGGACAGGGTATGGCTACACCTTC

abundance: -
j_gene: TRBJ2-7
v_gene: TRBV7-6
d_gene: TRBD1
len: 15
CDR3aa: CASSSQGDISYEQYF
CDR3nt: TGTGCCAGCAGTTCCCAGGGGGACATCTCCTACGAGCAGTACTTC

abundance: -
j_gene: TRBJ2-6
v_gene: TRBV28
d_gene: -
len: 15
CDR3aa: CASRQQGPGANVLTF
CDR3nt: TGTGCCAGCAGACAACAGGGACCTGGGGCCAACGTCCTGACTTTC

abundance: few
j_gene: TRBJ1-4
v_gene: TRBV28
d_gene: -
len: 14
CDR3aa: CASSLGPQVEKLFF
CDR3nt: TGTGCCAGCAGTTTGGGACCACAGGTTGAAAAACTGTTTTTT

abundance: few
j_gene: TRBJ2-7
v_gene: TRBV29-1
d_gene: TRBD1
len: 14
CDR3aa: CSVVGRQGAYEQYF
CDR3nt: TGCAGCGTTGTGGGTCGGCAGGGGGCCTACGAGCAGTACTTC

abundance: -
j_gene: TRBJ2-3
v_gene: TRBV20-1
d_gene: -
len: 14
CDR3aa: CSAVSKGWGDTQYF
CDR3nt: TGCAGTGCCGTTTCCAAAGGGTGGGGAGATACGCAGTATTTT

abundance: few
j_gene: TRBJ2-3
v_gene: TRBV7-7
d_gene: TRBD2
len: 15
CDR3aa: CASSPMGSSGSTQYF
CDR3nt: TGTGCCAGCAGCCCCATGGGGTCTAGCGGGAGTACGCAGTATTTT

abundance: few
j_gene: TRBJ1-4
v_gene: TRBV11-2
d_gene: -
len: 15
CDR3aa: CASSSTGGTNEKLFF
CDR3nt: TGTGCCAGCAGCTCAACAGGTGGCACTAATGAAAAACTGTTTTTT

abundance: many
j_gene: TRBJ2-2
v_gene: TRBV10-2
d_gene: -
len: 12
CDR3aa: CASSDGGGELFF
CDR3nt: TGCGCCAGCAGTGACGGGGGAGGGGAGCTGTTTTTT

abundance: few
j_gene: TRBJ1-5
v_gene: TRBV7-8
d_gene: -
len: 15
CDR3aa: CASSLRLRSNQPQHF
CDR3nt: TGTGCCAGCAGCCTAAGACTGAGAAGCAATCAGCCCCAGCATTTT

abundance: many
j_gene: TRBJ2-6
v_gene: TRBV9
d_gene: TRBD1
len: 17
CDR3aa: CASSMGQGIAGANVLTF
CDR3nt: TGTGCCAGCAGCATGGGACAGGGGATTGCTGGGGCCAACGTCCTGACTTTC

abundance: few
j_gene: TRBJ2-3
v_gene: TRBV20-1
d_gene: -
len: 15
CDR3aa: CSARDRKESLDTQYF
CDR3nt: TGCAGTGCTAGAGACCGAAAGGAGAGTTTAGATACGCAGTATTTT

abundance: -
j_gene: TRBJ2-1
v_gene: TRBV29-1
d_gene: -
len: 12
CDR3aa: CSVQGWVNEQFF
CDR3nt: TGCAGCGTCCAAGGATGGGTCAATGAGCAGTTCTTC

abundance: many
j_gene: TRBJ2-1
v_gene: TRBV28
d_gene: TRBD1
len: 15
CDR3aa: CASSPGQGGYNEQFF
CDR3nt: TGTGCCAGCAGCCCGGGACAGGGAGGTTACAATGAGCAGTTCTTC

abundance: few
j_gene: TRBJ2-7
v_gene: TRBV6-2/TRBV6-3
d_gene: -
len: 12
CDR3aa: CATRRVAYEQYF
CDR3nt: TGTGCCACCAGGCGGGTAGCCTACGAGCAGTACTTC

abundance: few
j_gene: TRBJ2-3
v_gene: TRBV6-1
d_gene: TRBD2
len: 15
CDR3aa: CASSLISGGTDTQYF
CDR3nt: TGTGCCAGTTCCTTAATAAGCGGGGGCACAGATACGCAGTATTTT

abundance: -
j_gene: TRBJ2-3
v_gene: TRBV7-2
d_gene: -
len: 14
CDR3aa: CASSLGQVGDTQYF
CDR3nt: TGTGCCAGCAGCTTAGGACAAGTAGGAGATACGCAGTATTTT

abundance: -
j_gene: TRBJ2-5
v_gene: TRBV7-2
d_gene: TRBD2
len: 16
CDR3aa: CASSPRASGFQETQYF
CDR3nt: TGTGCCAGCAGCCCCCGGGCTAGCGGCTTCCAAGAGACCCAGTACTTC

abundance: -
j_gene: TRBJ2-1
v_gene: TRBV6-2/TRBV6-3
d_gene: TRBD1
len: 18
CDR3aa: CASSYSDRGLFSYNEQFF
CDR3nt: TGTGCCAGCAGTTACTCAGACAGGGGGCTTTTCTCCTACAATGAGCAGTTCTTC

abundance: many
j_gene: TRBJ2-7
v_gene: TRBV20-1
d_gene: -
len: 13
CDR3aa: CSARDGESYEQYF
CDR3nt: TGCAGTGCTAGAGATGGGGAATCCTACGAGCAGTACTTC